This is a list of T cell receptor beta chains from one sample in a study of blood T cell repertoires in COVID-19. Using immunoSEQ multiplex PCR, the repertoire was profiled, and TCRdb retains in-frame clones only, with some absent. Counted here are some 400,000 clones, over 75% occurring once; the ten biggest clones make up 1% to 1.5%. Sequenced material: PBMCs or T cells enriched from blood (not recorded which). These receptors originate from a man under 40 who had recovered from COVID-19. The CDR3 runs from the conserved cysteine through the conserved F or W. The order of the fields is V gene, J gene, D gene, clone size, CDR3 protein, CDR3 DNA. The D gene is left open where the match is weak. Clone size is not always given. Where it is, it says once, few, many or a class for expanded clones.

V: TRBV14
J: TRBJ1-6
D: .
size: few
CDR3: CASSPGPYNSPLHF
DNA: TGTGCCAGCAGTCCAGGGCCGTATAATTCACCCCTCCACTTT

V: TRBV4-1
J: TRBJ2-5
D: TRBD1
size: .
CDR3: CASSHVRGLQETQYF
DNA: TGCGCCAGCAGCCATGTAAGGGGGCTCCAAGAGACCCAGTACTTC

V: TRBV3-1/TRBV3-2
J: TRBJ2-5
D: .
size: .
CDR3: CASSQDLQTQYF
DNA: TGTGCCAGCAGCCAAGATCTACAGACCCAGTACTTC

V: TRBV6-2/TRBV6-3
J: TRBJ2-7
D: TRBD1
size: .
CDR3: CASSRAGGYEQYF
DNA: TGTGCCAGCAGTAGAGCAGGGGGATACGAGCAGTACTTC

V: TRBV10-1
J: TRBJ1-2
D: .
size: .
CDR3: CASSDSYSSYTF
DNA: TGCGCCAGCAGTGATTCCTATTCGTCCTACACCTTC

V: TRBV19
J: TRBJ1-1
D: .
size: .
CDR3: CASTNSQLTNTEAFF
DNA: TGTGCCAGTACCAACTCACAGTTAACCAACACTGAAGCTTTCTTT

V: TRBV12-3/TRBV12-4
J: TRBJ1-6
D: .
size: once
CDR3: CASSLAYNSPLHF
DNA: TGTGCCAGCAGTTTGGCTTATAATTCACCCCTCCACTTT

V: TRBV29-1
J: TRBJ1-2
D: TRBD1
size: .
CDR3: CSVESRTGGAPNYGYTF
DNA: TGCAGCGTTGAATCTCGGACAGGGGGCGCCCCTAACTATGGCTACACCTTC

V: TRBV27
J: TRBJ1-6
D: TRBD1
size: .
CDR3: CASSLQRQGRSYNSPLHF
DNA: TGTGCCAGCAGTTTACAAAGACAGGGGAGGTCCTATAATTCACCCCTCCACTTT

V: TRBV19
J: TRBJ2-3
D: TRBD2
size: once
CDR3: CASSLGLVADTQYF
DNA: TGTGCCAGTAGTCTCGGACTAGTCGCAGATACGCAGTATTTT

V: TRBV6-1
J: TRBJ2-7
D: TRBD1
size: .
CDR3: CASSGLSRTGTYEQYF
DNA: TGTGCCAGCAGTGGCCTATCTAGGACAGGGACATACGAGCAGTACTTC

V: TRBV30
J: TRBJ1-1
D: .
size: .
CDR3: CAWMVRNTEAFF
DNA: TGTGCCTGGATGGTCAGGAACACTGAAGCTTTCTTT

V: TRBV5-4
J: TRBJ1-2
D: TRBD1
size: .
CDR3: CASSLETGGNYGYTF
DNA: TGTGCCAGCAGCTTGGAGACAGGGGGGAACTATGGCTACACCTTC

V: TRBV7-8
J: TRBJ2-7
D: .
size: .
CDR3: CASSLARSGYEQYF
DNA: TGTGCCAGCAGCTTAGCCCGAAGCGGGTACGAGCAGTACTTC